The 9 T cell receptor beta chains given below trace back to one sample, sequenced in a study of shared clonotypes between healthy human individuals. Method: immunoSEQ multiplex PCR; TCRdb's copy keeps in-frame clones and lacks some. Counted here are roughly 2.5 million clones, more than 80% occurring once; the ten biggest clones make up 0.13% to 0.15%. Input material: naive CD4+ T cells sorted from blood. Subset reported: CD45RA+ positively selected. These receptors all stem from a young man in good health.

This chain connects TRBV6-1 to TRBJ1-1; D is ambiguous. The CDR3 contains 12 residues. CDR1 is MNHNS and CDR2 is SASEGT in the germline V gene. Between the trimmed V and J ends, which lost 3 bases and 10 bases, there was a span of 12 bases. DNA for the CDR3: TGTGCCAGCAGTGAGGATTTTATTGTAGCTTTCTTT. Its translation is CASSEDFIVAFF.

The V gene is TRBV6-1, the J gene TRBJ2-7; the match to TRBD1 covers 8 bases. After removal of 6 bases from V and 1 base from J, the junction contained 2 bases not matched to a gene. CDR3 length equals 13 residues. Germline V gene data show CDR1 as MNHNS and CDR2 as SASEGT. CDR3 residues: CASRGTGSYEQYF. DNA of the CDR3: TGTGCCAGCAGAGGGACAGGATCCTACGAGCAGTACTTC.

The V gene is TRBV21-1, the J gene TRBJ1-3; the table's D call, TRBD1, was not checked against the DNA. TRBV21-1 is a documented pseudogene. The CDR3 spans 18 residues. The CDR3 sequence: CASSKATQGQGKRNTIYF. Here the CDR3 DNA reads TGTGCCAGCAGCAAAGCAACTCAGGGACAGGGGAAACGGAACACCATATATTTT.

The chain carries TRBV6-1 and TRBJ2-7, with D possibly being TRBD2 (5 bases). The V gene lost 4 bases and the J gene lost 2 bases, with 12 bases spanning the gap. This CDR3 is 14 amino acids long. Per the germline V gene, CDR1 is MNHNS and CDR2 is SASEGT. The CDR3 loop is CASSVMEATYEQYF. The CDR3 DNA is TGTGCCAGCAGTGTAATGGAGGCCACCTACGAGCAGTACTTC.

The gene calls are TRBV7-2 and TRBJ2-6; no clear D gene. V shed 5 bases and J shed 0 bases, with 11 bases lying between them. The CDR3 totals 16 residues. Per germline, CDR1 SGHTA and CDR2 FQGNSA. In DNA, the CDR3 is TGTGCCAGCAGCCATAATTCCCGCTCTGGGGCCAACGTCCTGACTTTC. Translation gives CASSHNSRSGANVLTF.

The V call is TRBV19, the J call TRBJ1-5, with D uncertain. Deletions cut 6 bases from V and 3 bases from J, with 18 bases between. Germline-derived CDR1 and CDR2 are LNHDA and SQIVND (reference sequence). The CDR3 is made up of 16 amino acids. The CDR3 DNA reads TGTGCCAGTAGATCAGTATTGGAGGGAGACAATCAGCCCCAGCATTTT. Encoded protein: CASRSVLEGDNQPQHF.

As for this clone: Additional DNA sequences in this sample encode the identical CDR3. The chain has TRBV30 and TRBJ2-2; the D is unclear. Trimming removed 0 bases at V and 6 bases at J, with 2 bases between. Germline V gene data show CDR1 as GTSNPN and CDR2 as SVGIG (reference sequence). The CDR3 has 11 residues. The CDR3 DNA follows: TGTGCCTGGAGTGTCTCCGGGGAGCTGTTTTTT. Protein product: CAWSVSGELFF.

CDR3 sequence (DNA): TGTGCCAGCAGCTTAGTAGGGGGTGTACGGTTCGAGCAGTACTTC. Its protein product is CASSLVGGVRFEQYF. The chain couples TRBV7-2 to TRBJ2-7; a possible D gene is TRBD1 (6 bases). Germline lookup yields CDR1 SGHTA and CDR2 FQGNSA. Trimming left V 1 base short and J 6 bases short, with 16 bases between. CDR3 length equals 15 residues.

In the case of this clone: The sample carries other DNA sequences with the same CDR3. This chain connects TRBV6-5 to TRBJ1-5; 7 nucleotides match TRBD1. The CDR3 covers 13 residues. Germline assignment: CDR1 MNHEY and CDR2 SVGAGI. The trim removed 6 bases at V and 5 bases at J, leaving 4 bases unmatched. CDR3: CASRPTGDQPQHF. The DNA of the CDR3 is TGTGCCAGCAGACCAACAGGGGATCAGCCCCAGCATTTT.